Shown below are 12 T cell receptor beta chains from a single sample sequenced in a study of blood T cell repertoires in COVID-19. Method: immunoSEQ multiplex PCR; TCRdb's copy keeps in-frame clones and lacks some. The data contain 37,000 or so clones, 81% of them singletons. The sequenced material came from peripheral blood. The receptors were sampled from a man aged 80 or over with active or convalescent COVID-19.

This chain uses TRBV7-6 with TRBJ2-1; tentatively, D is TRBD2 (5 bases). CDR3 length: 15 amino acids. V lost 1 base, J lost 5 bases, and 12 bases lay in between. CDR1 is SGHVS, CDR2 FNYEAQ, per germline. CDR3 nucleotides: TGTGCCAGCAGCTTAGTTTCAGCGGTTAACAATGAGCAGTTCTTC. Its translation is CASSLVSAVNNEQFF.

A few counts support this clone. V usage is TRBV7-9 and J usage is TRBJ1-6; the D gene is possibly TRBD1 (6 bases). CDR1 is SEHNR and CDR2 is FQNEAQ in the germline V gene (reference sequence). V shed 0 bases and J shed 9 bases, with 9 bases lying between them. This CDR3 comprises 14 residues. The CDR3 DNA reads as TGTGCCAGCAGCTTAGCGGGGGCAGTTTCACCCCTCCACTTT. It codes for CASSLAGAVSPLHF.

The chain combines TRBV6-1 with TRBJ1-2; 12 bases match TRBD1. Germline V CDR1 and CDR2: MNHNS, SASEGT. The junction had 7 bases not matched to a gene; V was cut back by 2 bases and J by 6 bases. This CDR3 spans 16 amino acids. The CDR3 is CASSELGTGGFDGYTF. In nucleotides, the CDR3 is TGTGCCAGCAGTGAACTCGGGACAGGGGGCTTTGATGGCTACACCTTC.

V is TRBV6-5 and J is TRBJ2-7; a weak D match, TRBD2 (5 bases). Germline V gene data show CDR1 as MNHEY and CDR2 as SVGAGI. The CDR3 has 13 residues. Trimming shortened V by 6 bases and J by 0 bases, and 9 bases separated the two germline ends. For the CDR3, the DNA is TGTGCCAGCAGGGACGGAGGCTCCTACGAGCAGTACTTC. Its translation is CASRDGGSYEQYF.

The J gene is TRBJ1-2, the V gene TRBV9; the D gene is possibly TRBD1 (5 bases). CDR3 length: 13 amino acids. V lost 3 bases and J lost 9, with 15 bases in between. CDR1 is SGDLS, CDR2 YYNGEE, per germline. In DNA form, the CDR3 reads TGTGCCAGCAGCGCCGACCAGGGCGATCGCTACACCTTC. Residues: CASSADQGDRYTF.

CDR3 DNA: TGTGCCACAGATATCCCGGGGGGCGGAAACACCATATATTTT. As protein: CATDIPGGGNTIYF. This chain links TRBV24-1 with TRBJ1-3; D perhaps matches TRBD1 (6 bases). This CDR3 spans 14 amino acids. Germline V gives CDR1 KGHDR, CDR2 SFDVKD. Between the trimmed V and J ends, which lost 10 bases and 4 bases, there was a span of 16 bases.

This chain links TRBV15 with TRBJ2-1, with 8 nucleotides matching TRBD2. This CDR3 has 14 amino acids. Germline values: CDR1 LNHNV, CDR2 YYDKDF (reference sequence). The junction had 4 bases not matched to a gene; V was cut back by 3 bases and J by 6 bases. In DNA form, the CDR3 reads TGTGCCACCAGCAGCAGGACTAGCCTCAATGAGCAGTTCTTC. Protein: CATSSRTSLNEQFF. Complete variable domain (other parts from reference TRBV15 and TRBJ2-1): DAMVIQNPRYQVTQFGKPVTLSCSQTLNHNVMYWYQQKSSQAPKLLFHYYDKDFNNEADTPDNFQSRRPNTSFCFLDIRSPGLGDTAMYLCATSSRTSLNEQFFGPGTRLTVL.

This chain connects TRBV27 to TRBJ2-6; D call uncertain. The CDR3 spans 14 residues. V was cut by 3 bases and J by 4 bases, with 7 bases left in between. In germline, CDR1 is MNHEY, CDR2 SMNVEV (reference sequence). The CDR3 region has the DNA TGTGCCAGCAGTTTTTTTGGCGGGGCCAACGTCCTGACTTTC. It is translated as CASSFFGGANVLTF.

The V call is TRBV27, the J call TRBJ2-2; 7 bases fit TRBD1. The V gene's germline CDR1 is MNHEY and CDR2 SMNVEV (reference sequence). This CDR3 spans 16 amino acids. The V segment lost 4 bases and the J segment 2 bases; nucleotides outside the gene matches: 7. CDR3 residues: CASSSRDRVNTGELFF. The CDR3 nucleotides read TGTGCCAGCAGTTCGCGAGACAGGGTCAACACCGGGGAGCTGTTTTTT.

This rearrangement joins TRBV29-1 to TRBJ2-7; 10 positions agree with TRBD2. The V segment lost 0 bases and the J segment 6 bases; nucleotides outside the gene matches: 5. Germline V gene lookup returns CDR1 SQVTM and CDR2 ANQGSEA. The CDR3 covers 14 residues. In nucleotides, the CDR3 is TGCAGCGTTGAAGAGGCTAGCGGGAGACGCGAGCAGTACTTC. Residues: CSVEEASGRREQYF.

This chain joins TRBV7-3 and TRBJ2-2, with unresolved D. Germline assignment: CDR1 SGHTA and CDR2 FQGTGA. This CDR3 spans 14 amino acids. With 1 base removed from V and 6 bases from J, the gap between germline ends came to 9 bases. The CDR3 DNA is TGTGCCAGCAGCTTAATGCCCAGCGCCGGGGAGCTGTTTTTT. Protein sequence: CASSLMPSAGELFF.

The chain links TRBV19 to TRBJ1-1; a weak D match, TRBD1 (5 bases). Looked up from germline, CDR1 is LNHDA and CDR2 is SQIVND (reference sequence). V was clipped by 9 bases and J by 2 bases, with 13 bases between them. The CDR3 is 13 amino acids. This chain's CDR3 is CASHRGKNTEAFF. The CDR3 region has the DNA TGTGCCAGCCACCGGGGGAAAAACACTGAAGCTTTCTTT.